This record looks at one TCR beta chain sequence and its context. This clonotype was found many times. The antigen this receptor binds is unknown. There are no base qualities to consult, and no much larger clone falls within one base. A patient counted as having stable hyperthyroidism if there was no progression to ophthalmopathy within 18 months of follow-up. The hyperthyroidism patients were 18 to 65 years old and newly diagnosed, with a disease duration of less than 2 months. Patients were excluded if they had other autoimmune diseases, uncontrolled infections, pregnancy or lactation. Clinical symptoms, serum thyroxine, TRAb, thyroid ultrasound and orbital computed tomography were used for diagnosis. Ficoll-Paque density gradient centrifugation was used to isolate PBMCs from approximately 10 ml of fresh peripheral blood. Trizol reagent was used to extract the total RNA, and its quality was then checked on an Agilent 2100 Bioanalyzer.

This entry comes from a study of Graves' ophthalmopathy and Graves' hyperthyroidism listed by TCRdb under 2018. Regarding the research as a whole: Peripheral blood was collected before any treatment was given, at the time of initial diagnosis. TCR beta repertoire signatures were used to distinguish Graves' ophthalmopathy from Graves' hyperthyroidism and to predict progression to ophthalmopathy. In total, 135 blood samples were TCR-sequenced: approximately 40 ophthalmopathy, roughly 77 hyperthyroidism and some 17 hyperthyroidism-to-ophthalmopathy patients. A discovery set of about a hundred patients (43 ophthalmopathy, around 57 stable hyperthyroidism) was enrolled to explore V-J signatures distinguishing ophthalmopathy from hyperthyroidism. The independent validation cohort included under 20 hyperthyroidism patients plus 17 patients who later progressed from hyperthyroidism to ophthalmopathy. In five or six hyperthyroidism patients, the T-cell repertoire of thyroid tissue was compared with the T-cell repertoire of blood. After sampling, hyperthyroidism patients received methimazole starting at 30 mg daily, and ophthalmopathy patients received high-dose intravenous methylprednisolone. The approximately 98 discovery patients were randomly divided into training and test sets at a 7:3 ratio.

Results and caveats for the whole study, not just this receptor: In validation, the model predicted ophthalmopathy progression with less than 71% sensitivity and roughly 78% specificity; some 13 predicted patients were CT-confirmed with GO in a median of 6.5 months. In cross-validation, the 13-signature model distinguished ophthalmopathy from stable hyperthyroidism with approximately 90% sensitivity and about 81% specificity, and in the test set the corresponding values were approximately 80% and 75%. Sample size was not predetermined statistically, and investigators were not blinded to group allocation. Among expanded thyroid clonotypes with frequency above 0.001, most also showed up in blood, which suggests that blood repertoires may reflect the thyroid immune response.

For repertoire sequencing, the TCR beta CDR3 regions were amplified from RNA transcripts. The first round of RT-PCR was done with HTBI primers and the Qiagen OneStep RT-PCR kit, and was followed by a second round of multiplex PCR, then size selection and purification. The libraries underwent paired-end sequencing with 100 bp reads on an Illumina HiSeq2000. The paper's processing steps were these. SOAPnuke was used to process the reads, removing any read that contained adapters or uncalled bases, had a mean Phred below 15, or lacked an exact match to the constant primer or identifier. COPE v1.2.5 was used to merge high-quality paired reads. Unique nucleotide sequences were defined as clonotypes and aligned to IMGT TRB V, D and J references using MiTCR v1.1. Analysis was restricted to V-J combinations with a frequency above 0.0001, which covered 99.2% of repertoires. For each V-J combination, a TCR clonal expansion and chaos score was defined as F50 clonal expansion divided by the chaos observed in the TCRdist matrix. Welch's t-statistics and random forest were used to reduce features to 13 V-J combinations, which were fed into a naive Bayes classifier. Thyroid-blood repertoire similarity was quantified with the Morisita-Horn index. TCRdb reprocessing: public reads trimmed at Q25 with fastp, clones called with MiXCR, in-frame beta chains kept. Identical CDR3 proteins give one entry, which carries the most common genes and DNA. The V and J calls were not made by the authors but by TCRdb's processing. The sample has approximately 380,000 distinct CDR3 sequences on record, 20% to 25% of them singletons. 2.5% to 3% of the sample goes to the ten largest clones.

The receptor was derived from a woman younger than 35 with stable Graves' hyperthyroidism. Donor details come from another sample of the same person, matched by shared clones. Material for sequencing was peripheral blood.

The CDR3 amino acid sequence is: CASRRTREQFF. DNA sequence: TGTGCCAGCAGACGAACACGTGAGCAGTTCTTC. The rearranged segments are TRBV12-3 or TRBV12-4 and TRBJ2-1, with no D gene named confidently. Trimming at the junction amounts to 6 bases on V and 9 bases on J, and the germline ends lie 9 bases apart. The CDR3 has 11 amino acids, counting the end cysteine and phenylalanine. Kept here is only the CDR3 DNA, which spans 33 bases and is read in frame from base 1.